One and the same sample provided the 14 T cell receptor beta chains below, sequenced in a study of metastatic and nonmetastatic thyroid tumors. With MiXCR, TCRdb called clones anew from the PCR reads. The repertoire consists of roughly 15,000 clones, with roughly 23% occurring once and the leading ten covering 11%. No treatment of any kind had been given to any patient before thyroid surgery. Sequencing input: blood. The receptors shown here come from a male donor with papillary thyroid cancer or a benign thyroid nodule (not recorded which). Some clones in this sample may be carry-over from other donors' samples.

By proportion, this clone is medium-sized. The V gene is TRBV28, the J gene TRBJ2-7; the D call may be TRBD1 or TRBD2 (6 bases each). The V gene's germline CDR1 is MDHEN and CDR2 SYDVKM. Trimming shortened V by 6 bases and J by 1 base, and 16 bases separated the two germline ends. The CDR3 has 15 amino acids. CDR3 coding DNA: TGTGCCAGCAGGAATACGGCGGGACAATCCTACGAGCAGTACTTC. Translated: CASRNTAGQSYEQYF. Variable domain in full (rest from reference TRBV28 and TRBJ2-7): DVKVTQSSRYLVKRTGEKVFLECVQDMDHENMFWYRQDPGLGLRLIYFSYDVKMKEKGDIPEGYSVSREKKERFSLILESASTNQTSMYLCASRNTAGQSYEQYFGPGTRLTVT.

This clone counts as medium-sized. This rearrangement joins TRBV6-1 to TRBJ1-2; TRBD1 might be the D (5 bases). CDR1 is MNHNS, CDR2 SASEGT, per germline. The CDR3 contains 15 residues. The V and J ends lost 4 bases and 7 bases respectively, with 19 bases between them. The DNA of the CDR3 is TGTGCCAGCAGTGCAAAGGGCCGGGACCGCCCTGGCTACACCTTC. Translated, it gives CASSAKGRDRPGYTF.

The V call is TRBV5-1, the J call TRBJ1-1, with D unclear. The CDR3 runs 12 residues. Between the trimmed V and J ends, which lost 1 base and 3 bases, there was a span of 4 bases. Germline V gene data show CDR1 as SGHRS and CDR2 as YFSETQ. Here the CDR3 reads CASSLYDTEAFF. DNA of the CDR3: TGCGCCAGCAGCTTGTATGACACTGAAGCTTTCTTT.

This clone was seen many times. The chain combines TRBV6-4 with TRBJ2-3, with 8 bases aligning to TRBD2. Losses at the gene ends were 0 bases for V and 1 base for J; bases not matched to a gene: 0. The CDR3 extends over 15 amino acids. CDR1 MRHNA and CDR2 SNTAGT come from the germline V gene. CDR3 in amino acids: CASSDSSGGTDTQYF. CDR3 bases: TGTGCCAGCAGTGACTCTAGCGGGGGCACAGATACGCAGTATTTT.

This clone counts as medium-sized (0.01 to 0.1%). The chain couples TRBV20-1 to TRBJ2-7; D remains ambiguous. This CDR3 is built from 13 residues. In germline, CDR1 is DFQATT, CDR2 SNEGSKA (reference sequence). V shed 0 bases and J shed 5 bases, with 11 bases lying between them. The CDR3 coding sequence is TGCAGTGCTAGAGAACCCTTTCTCAACGAGCAGTACTTC. This sequence encodes CSAREPFLNEQYF.

This clone came up many times. The genes are TRBV30 and TRBJ1-1; no definite D call. This CDR3 region has 13 residues. CDR1 and CDR2 (germline): GTSNPN, SVGIG (reference sequence). Trimming stripped 2 bases from V and 5 bases from J, with 12 bases between. The CDR3 loop is CAWSPYGKTEAFF. CDR3 sequence (DNA): TGTGCCTGGAGTCCATATGGGAAGACTGAAGCTTTCTTT.

This clone was detected many times. The J gene is TRBJ2-6, the V gene TRBV3-1; maybe TRBD1 (6 bases). Germline V gives CDR1 LGHDT, CDR2 YNNKEL (reference sequence). There are 19 residues in the CDR3. With 2 bases removed from V and 2 bases from J, the gap between germline ends came to 19 bases. The CDR3 DNA follows: TGTGCCAGCAGCCAAAGGCGATACTACAGGGTGGCTGGGGCCAACGTCCTGACTTTC. This encodes CASSQRRYYRVAGANVLTF.

This clone was seen once. The V call is TRBV27, the J call TRBJ2-5; no clear D gene. The CDR3 contains 13 residues. Trimming took 5 bases from V and 2 from J, leaving 9 bases between them. Germline V gene sequence: CDR1 MNHEY, CDR2 SMNVEV (reference sequence). CDR3 amino acids: CASSETLQETQYF. As DNA, the CDR3 is TGTGCCAGCAGTGAGACCCTTCAAGAGACCCAGTACTTC.

Relative to its sample, this clone is hyperexpanded (1% or more). The chain combines TRBV12-3 or TRBV12-4 with TRBJ1-2, with D possibly being TRBD1 (5 bases). Trimming removed 8 bases from V and 7 bases from J, with 17 bases in between. CDR3 length: 13 amino acids. DNA for the CDR3: TGTGCCAGCCTGCGCGGGGACGTACGTGGCTACACCTTC. Translated: CASLRGDVRGYTF.

This clone is classed as medium-sized. The rearrangement joins TRBV6-1 to TRBJ2-7; D call uncertain. The germline V gene has CDR1 MNHNS and CDR2 SASEGT. The CDR3 extends over 14 amino acids. Between the trimmed V and J ends, which lost 8 bases and 5 bases, there was a span of 19 bases. The CDR3 reads CASGSEPTVHEQYF. In DNA, the CDR3 is TGTGCCAGCGGCTCGGAGCCTACCGTCCACGAGCAGTACTTC.

The J gene is TRBJ1-2, the V gene TRBV18; D not certain. Trimming shortened V by 3 bases and J by 7 bases, and 12 bases separated the two germline ends. The CDR3 length is 13 residues. Germline V gene data show CDR1 as KGHSH and CDR2 as LQKENI. This chain's CDR3 is CASSPRTTGGYTF. The CDR3 nucleotides are TGTGCCAGCTCACCGAGAACGACGGGTGGCTACACCTTC.

This clone was counted ten times or more. The V and J genes are TRBV7-9 and TRBJ2-5, with D maybe TRBD2 (6 bases). Germline V gene lookup returns CDR1 SEHNR and CDR2 FQNEAQ (reference sequence). The CDR3 is 13 residues long. The V and J ends lost 5 bases and 5 bases respectively, with 12 bases between them. The CDR3 sequence: CASSRLGLETQYF. The CDR3 DNA follows: TGTGCCAGCAGCCGACTGGGACTTGAGACCCAGTACTTC. Together with reference TRBV7-9 and TRBJ2-5, the CDR3 gives the full variable domain: DTGVSQNPRHKITKRGQNVTFRCDPISEHNRLYWYRQTLGQGPEFLTYFQNEAQLEKSRLLSDRFSAERPKGSFSTLEIQRTEQGDSAMYLCASSRLGLETQYFGPGTRLLVL.

J is TRBJ1-2 and V is TRBV28; D uncertain. The CDR3 totals 15 residues. The V gene lost 1 base and the J gene lost 7 bases, with 16 bases spanning the gap. Germline CDR1 MDHEN, CDR2 SYDVKM. CDR3 sequence (DNA): TGTGCCAGCAGTTTATACAGCGCAGACCGGCGTGGCTACACCTTC. Its translation: CASSLYSADRRGYTF.

This clone was found once. The chain joins TRBV5-1 to TRBJ2-7; the D gene is possibly TRBD1 (6 bases). V gave up 2 bases and J gave up 7 bases, with 19 bases separating them. Germline V lookup: CDR1 SGHRS, CDR2 YFSETQ. CDR3 length: 15 residues. CDR3 DNA: TGCGCCAGCAGCTTAGGCTTTCGTGGGGGCGGGGAGCAGTACTTC. It codes for CASSLGFRGGGEQYF.